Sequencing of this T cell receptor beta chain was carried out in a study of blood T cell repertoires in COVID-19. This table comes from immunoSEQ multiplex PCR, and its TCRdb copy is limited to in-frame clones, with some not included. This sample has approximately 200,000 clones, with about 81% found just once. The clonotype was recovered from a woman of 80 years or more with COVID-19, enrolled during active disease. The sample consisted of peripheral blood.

The CDR3 DNA follows: TGTGCCAGCAGTGTGTCACGGTTCCAAGAGACCCAGTACTTC. Protein product: CASSVSRFQETQYF. The rearrangement links TRBV2 to TRBJ2-5; D gene uncertain. The CDR3 spans 14 residues. V shed 4 bases and J shed 1 base, with 10 bases lying between them. Germline V gene data show CDR1 as SNHLY and CDR2 as FYNNEI.